A single sample is the source of the 2 T cell receptor beta chains below, sequenced in a study of shared clonotypes between healthy human individuals. The repertoire was sequenced with immunoSEQ multiplex PCR; TCRdb's copy has only in-frame clones and lacks some. The sample shows a few million clones, over 90% of them seen only once. The sequenced material came from naive CD4+ T cells from PBMCs. Subset of the sample: CD45RA+ positively selected. The receptors were sampled from a man aged 18 to 35 in good health. Some clones in this sample may be carry-over from other donors' samples.

The chain recombines TRBV6-5 with TRBJ2-5; 7 bases align to TRBD2. CDR3 length: 16 amino acids. Germline V gene sequence: CDR1 MNHEY, CDR2 SVGAGI. V dropped 2 bases and J dropped 4; count of bases not matched to a gene: 10. In DNA, the CDR3 is TGTGCCAGCAGTTACCAACTAGCGACCCAAGGAGAGACCCAGTACTTC. Residues: CASSYQLATQGETQYF.

The CDR3, as DNA: TGTGCCAGCAGCTTAGTGGCGGACGCCTACAATGAGCAGTTCTTC. Translation gives CASSLVADAYNEQFF. V is TRBV7-2 and J is TRBJ2-1; no definite D call. Germline assignment: CDR1 SGHTA and CDR2 FQGNSA. Deletions cut 1 base from V and 2 bases from J, with 9 bases between. The CDR3 contains 15 residues.